What follows are 2 T cell receptor beta chains derived from one specimen sequenced in a study of lymphopenia after photon versus proton radiotherapy. The table came from immunoSEQ multiplex PCR; TCRdb's copy has only in-frame clones and leaves some out. The sample includes approximately 23,000 clones, roughly 90% seen only once; the top ten take roughly 10%. The starting material was peripheral blood, obtained from a patient treated with proton-based radiotherapy. The source of these receptors is a man aged 80 or over with esophageal cancer.

This chain connects TRBV29-1 to TRBJ2-3; D unclear. The CDR3 sequence is 11 residues long. Germline V gene data show CDR1 as SQVTM and CDR2 as ANQGSEA. With 7 bases removed from V and 4 bases from J, the gap between germline ends came to 9 bases. The CDR3 reads CSGGDSDTQYF. CDR3 coding DNA: TGCAGCGGTGGGGATTCAGATACGCAGTATTTT.

The chain recombines TRBV11-1 with TRBJ2-2; 7 nucleotides match TRBD2. Trimming removed 5 bases from V and 2 bases from J; junction bases left unmatched: 8. The CDR3 covers 16 residues. CDR1 SGHAT and CDR2 FQDESV come from the germline V gene (reference sequence). The CDR3 spells CASSVRRGVNTGELFF. As DNA, the CDR3 is TGTGCCAGCAGCGTTAGACGGGGGGTTAACACCGGGGAGCTGTTTTTT.